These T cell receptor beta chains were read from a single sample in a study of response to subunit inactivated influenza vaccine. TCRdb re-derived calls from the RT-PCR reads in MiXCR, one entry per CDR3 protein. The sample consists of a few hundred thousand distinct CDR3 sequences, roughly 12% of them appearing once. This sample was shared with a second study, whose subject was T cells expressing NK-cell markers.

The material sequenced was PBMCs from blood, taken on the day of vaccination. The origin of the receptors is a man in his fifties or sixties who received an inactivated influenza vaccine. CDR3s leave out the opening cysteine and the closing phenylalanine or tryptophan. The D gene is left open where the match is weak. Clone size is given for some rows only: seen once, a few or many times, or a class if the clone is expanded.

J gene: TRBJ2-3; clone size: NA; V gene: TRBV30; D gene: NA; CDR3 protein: AWTVGGADTQY
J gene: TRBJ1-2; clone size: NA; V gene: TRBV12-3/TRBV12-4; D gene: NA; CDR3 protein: ASRSTGKGGYT
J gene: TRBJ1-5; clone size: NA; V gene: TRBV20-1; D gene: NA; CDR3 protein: SANIDRIQPQH
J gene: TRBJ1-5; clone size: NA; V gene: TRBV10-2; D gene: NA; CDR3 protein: ASSELGATSNQPQH
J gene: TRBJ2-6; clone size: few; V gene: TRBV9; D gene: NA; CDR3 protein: ASSVGQSGSGANVLT
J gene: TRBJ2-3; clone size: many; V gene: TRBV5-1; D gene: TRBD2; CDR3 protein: ASRTSGTDTQY
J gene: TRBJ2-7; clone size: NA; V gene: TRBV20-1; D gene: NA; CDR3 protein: SARGFGRFGSYEQY
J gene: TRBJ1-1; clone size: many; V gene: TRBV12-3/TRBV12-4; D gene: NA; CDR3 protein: ASSFADTPNEAF
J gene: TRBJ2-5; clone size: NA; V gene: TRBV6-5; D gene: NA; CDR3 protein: ASSYGRKETQY
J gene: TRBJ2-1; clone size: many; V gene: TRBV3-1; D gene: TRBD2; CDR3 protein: ASSQDLRLAGELGQF
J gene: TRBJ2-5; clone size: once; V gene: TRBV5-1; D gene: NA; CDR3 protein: ASSLQGAGTQETQY
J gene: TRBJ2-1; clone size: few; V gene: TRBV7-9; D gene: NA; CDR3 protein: ASGIGSEQF
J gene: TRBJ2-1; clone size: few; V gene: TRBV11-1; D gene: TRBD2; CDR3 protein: ASSILTSGGNNEQF
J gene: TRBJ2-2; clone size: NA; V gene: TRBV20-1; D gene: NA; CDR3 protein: SARVWGGQPRIRGNTGELF
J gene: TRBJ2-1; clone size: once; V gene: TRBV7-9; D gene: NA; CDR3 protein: ASSLGRSYNEEF
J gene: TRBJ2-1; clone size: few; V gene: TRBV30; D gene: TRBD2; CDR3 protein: AWSAGLGHNEQF
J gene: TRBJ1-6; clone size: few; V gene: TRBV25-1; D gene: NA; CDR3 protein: ASSVTGPNSPLH
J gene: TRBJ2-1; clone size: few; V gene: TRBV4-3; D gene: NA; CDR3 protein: ASSQDVSGVEQF
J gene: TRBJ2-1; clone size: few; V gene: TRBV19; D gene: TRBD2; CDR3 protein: ASSIKGLAVNEQF
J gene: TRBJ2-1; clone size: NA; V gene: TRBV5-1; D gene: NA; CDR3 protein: ASSLGRENVEQF
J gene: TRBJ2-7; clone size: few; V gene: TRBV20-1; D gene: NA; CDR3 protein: SARDFHTPYEQY
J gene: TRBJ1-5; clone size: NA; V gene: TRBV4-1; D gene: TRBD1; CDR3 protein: ASSQDRQGAYQPQH
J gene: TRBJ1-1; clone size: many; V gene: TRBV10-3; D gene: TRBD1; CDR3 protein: AIQGAGNTEAF
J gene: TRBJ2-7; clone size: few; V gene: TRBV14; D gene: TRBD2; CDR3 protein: ASSPLGLAGVYEQY
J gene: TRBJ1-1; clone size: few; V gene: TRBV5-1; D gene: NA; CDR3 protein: ASSLGGVITEAF
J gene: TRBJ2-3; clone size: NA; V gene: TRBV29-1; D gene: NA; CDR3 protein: SVAQGTDTQY
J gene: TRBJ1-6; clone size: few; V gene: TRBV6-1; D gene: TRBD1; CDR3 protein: ASSPGQTRGLALH
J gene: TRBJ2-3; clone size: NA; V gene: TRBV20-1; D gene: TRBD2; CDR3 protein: SARGLRILAGGTDTQY
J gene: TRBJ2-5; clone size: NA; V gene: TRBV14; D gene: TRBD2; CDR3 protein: ASSQAGGGETQY
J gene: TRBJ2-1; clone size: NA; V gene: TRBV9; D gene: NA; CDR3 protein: ASSPREGPYNEQF
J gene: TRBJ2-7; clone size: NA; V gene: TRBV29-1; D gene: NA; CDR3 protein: SVYGEGNYEQY
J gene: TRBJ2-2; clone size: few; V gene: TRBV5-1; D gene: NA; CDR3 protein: ASSLTAQANTGELF
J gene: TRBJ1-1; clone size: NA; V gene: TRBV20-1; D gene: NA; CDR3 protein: SARAVLRVNTEAF
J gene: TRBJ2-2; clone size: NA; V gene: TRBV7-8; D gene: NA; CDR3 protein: ASSWSLRLDTGELL
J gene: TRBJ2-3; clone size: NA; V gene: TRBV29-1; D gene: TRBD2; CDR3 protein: SVEWASGRATADTQY
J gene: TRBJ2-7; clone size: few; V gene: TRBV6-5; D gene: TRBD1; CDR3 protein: ASSNHRGYEQY
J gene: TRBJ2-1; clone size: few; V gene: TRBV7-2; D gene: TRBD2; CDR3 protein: ASKRTSDYNEQF
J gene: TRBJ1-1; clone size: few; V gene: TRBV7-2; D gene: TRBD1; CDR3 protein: ASSLVTGDTEAF
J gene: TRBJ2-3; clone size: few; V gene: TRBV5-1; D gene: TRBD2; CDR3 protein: ASSFGTSGSVNTDTQY
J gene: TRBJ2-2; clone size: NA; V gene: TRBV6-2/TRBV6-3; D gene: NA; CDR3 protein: ASSYSTSQGAGELF
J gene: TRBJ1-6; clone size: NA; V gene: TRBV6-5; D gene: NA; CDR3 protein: ASSYSSRVKNSPLH
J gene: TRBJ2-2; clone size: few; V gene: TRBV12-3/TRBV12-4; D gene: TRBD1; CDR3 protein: ASRPRGLNTGELF
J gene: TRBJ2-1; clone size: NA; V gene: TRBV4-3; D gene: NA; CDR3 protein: ASSHAWTATYNEQF
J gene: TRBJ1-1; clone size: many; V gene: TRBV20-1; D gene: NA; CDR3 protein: SARQGNTEAF
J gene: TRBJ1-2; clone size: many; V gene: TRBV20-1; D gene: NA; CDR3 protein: SASPAATGYT
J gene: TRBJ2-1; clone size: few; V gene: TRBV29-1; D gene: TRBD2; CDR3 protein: SVYHRTSGRASYNEQF
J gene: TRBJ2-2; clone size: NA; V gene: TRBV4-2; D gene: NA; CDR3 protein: ASSQEGGGTGELF
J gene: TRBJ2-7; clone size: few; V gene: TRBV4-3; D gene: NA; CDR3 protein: ASSQATVSYEQY
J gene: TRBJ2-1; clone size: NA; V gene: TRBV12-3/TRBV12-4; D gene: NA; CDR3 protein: ASSPTSFNEQF
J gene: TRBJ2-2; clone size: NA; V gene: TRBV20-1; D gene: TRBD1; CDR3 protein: SAATGGAAGELF
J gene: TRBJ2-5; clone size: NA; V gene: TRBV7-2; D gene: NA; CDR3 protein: ASSLHRAETQY
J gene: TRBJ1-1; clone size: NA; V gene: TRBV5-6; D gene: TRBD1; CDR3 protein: ASSHTGGTEAF
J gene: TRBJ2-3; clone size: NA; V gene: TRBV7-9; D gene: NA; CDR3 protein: ASSLYRGNTDTQY
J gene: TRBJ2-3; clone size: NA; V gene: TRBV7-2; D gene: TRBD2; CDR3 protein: ASSFSVLAGHTDTQY
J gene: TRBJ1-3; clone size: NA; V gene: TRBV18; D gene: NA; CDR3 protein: ASSPLPARSSTGNTIY
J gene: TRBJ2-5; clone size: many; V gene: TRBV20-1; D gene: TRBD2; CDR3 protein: SATSGQETQY
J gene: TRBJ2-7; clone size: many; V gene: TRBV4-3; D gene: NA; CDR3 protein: ASSQGTGYEQY
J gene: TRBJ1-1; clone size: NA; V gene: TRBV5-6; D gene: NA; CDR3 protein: ASRSTGTTLAF
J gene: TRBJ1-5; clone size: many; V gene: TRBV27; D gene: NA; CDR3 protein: ASSLVGSNQPQH
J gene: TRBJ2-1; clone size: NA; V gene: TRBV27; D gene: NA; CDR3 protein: ASSSPFGRDNEQF